This entry concerns a single T cell receptor (beta chain). The data were taken from a study of blood T cell repertoires in COVID-19. Turning to the study itself: Acute and convalescent COVID-19 samples came from the United States, Italy and Spain. The cDNA or gDNA used as material had been derived from T cells, B-cell-depleted T cells, or PBMCs.

Original analysis: Estimation of nucleated cell counts was performed using reference gene primer amplification. Only in-frame clones appear in the TCRdb table, and some are missing; sequencing was by immunoSEQ multiplex PCR. The V and J calls and the clone size are those of that table, but D and trimming were determined from the DNA. The sample has about 75,000 clones; more than 65% are singletons. The CDR3 runs 12 residues. V lost 5 bases to trimming and J lost 9 bases, with 11 bases between them. Germline V lookup: CDR1 MNHEY, CDR2 SMNVEV (reference sequence). This chain uses TRBV27 with TRBJ2-1; possibly TRBD1 for D (5 bases). Sequencing was carried out using peripheral blood. This receptor was taken from an elderly woman with active or convalescent COVID-19. Written as DNA, the CDR3 is TGTGCCAGCAGTCCGCCAGGGTTTGAGCAGTTCTTC. Protein product: CASSPPGFEQFF.